One sample yielded the 27 T cell receptor beta chains listed below, sequenced in a study of blood T cell repertoires in COVID-19. TCRdb's table, derived via immunoSEQ multiplex PCR, lists solely in-frame clones and lacks some. The data show fewer than 500,000 clones, nearly 90% seen once. The specimen sequenced was PBMCs or T cells enriched from blood (not recorded which). The source is a woman between 18 and 29 years old with acute COVID-19.

This sequence joins TRBV21-1 and TRBJ2-7; the D call TRBD2 from the table was never checked on the DNA. TRBV21-1 is classified as a pseudogene. The CDR3 contains 13 residues. The CDR3 here is CARELRPGDEQYF. In DNA, the CDR3 is TGTGCCAGAGAGTTAAGGCCCGGAGACGAGCAGTACTTC.

This chain's CDR3 is CSASPYYEQYF. The CDR3 DNA reads as TGCAGTGCTAGCCCGTACTACGAGCAGTACTTC. The chain joins TRBV20-1 to TRBJ2-7; D remains ambiguous. Germline V gene data show CDR1 as DFQATT and CDR2 as SNEGSKA (reference sequence). The length of the CDR3 is 11 residues. The V gene lost 3 bases and the J gene lost 3 bases, with 6 bases spanning the gap.

The J gene is TRBJ2-7, the V gene TRBV3-1 (or the pseudogene TRBV3-2); perhaps TRBD2 as D (6 bases). The CDR3 has 14 amino acids. Germline V gene lookup returns CDR1 LGHDT and CDR2 YNNKEL (reference sequence). Trimming cost V 3 bases and J 1 base, with 10 bases left between them. The CDR3 sequence is CASSHSGLSYEQYF. CDR3 sequence (DNA): TGTGCCAGCAGCCACAGCGGACTATCCTACGAGCAGTACTTC.

CDR3 nucleotides: TGCGCCAGCAGCTCAAGGACTAGCGGGGGGGCCGGGGAGCTGTTTTTT. Protein product: CASSSRTSGGAGELFF. The J gene is TRBJ2-2, the V gene TRBV5-1, with TRBD2 identical over 15 bases. Germline CDR1 and CDR2: SGHRS and YFSETQ. V shed 3 bases and J 6 bases; nucleotides not matched to a gene: 3. This CDR3 contains 16 residues.

V is TRBV29-1 and J is TRBJ1-3; no clear D. The CDR3 has 12 amino acids. Germline loops: CDR1 SQVTM, CDR2 ANQGSEA. Trimming pared 1 base from V and 4 bases from J, leaving 5 bases between. CDR3 sequence (DNA): TGCAGCGTTGAAGCGGGGGGAAACACCATATATTTT. Amino acid sequence: CSVEAGGNTIYF.

The V and J genes are TRBV7-9 and TRBJ2-1; 8 bases line up with TRBD2. Germline CDR1 and CDR2: SEHNR and FQNEAQ (reference sequence). This CDR3 has 13 amino acids. With V trimmed by 3 bases and J by 15 bases, 10 bases remained unmatched. CDR3 residues: CASSLDRPGLGFF. The CDR3, as DNA: TGTGCCAGCAGCTTGGACAGACCGGGACTAGGGTTCTTC.

This clone appeared once. The J gene is TRBJ2-1, the V gene TRBV9, with TRBD2 matching over 12 bases. The CDR3 sequence is 20 residues long. V shed 3 bases and J 4 bases; nucleotides not matched to a gene: 17. Germline V gene data show CDR1 as SGDLS and CDR2 as YYNGEE. CDR3 sequence reads: CASSARDRPTSGRTYNEQFF. The CDR3 coding sequence is TGTGCCAGCAGCGCTCGGGACAGGCCGACTAGCGGGAGAACATACAATGAGCAGTTCTTC.

Turning to this clone: Other DNA sequences in the sample encode the same CDR3. The chain recombines TRBV5-4 with TRBJ2-3, with 12 bases matching TRBD2. The CDR3 sequence is 16 residues long. The ends lost 2 bases at V and 1 base at J; junction bases unmatched: 2. Germline V lookup: CDR1 SGHNT, CDR2 YYREEE (reference sequence). The CDR3 bases are TGTGCCAGCAGCTTTCGGACTAGCGGGGGCACAGATACGCAGTATTTT. Amino acids: CASSFRTSGGTDTQYF. Based on the CDR3 plus reference TRBV5-4 and TRBJ2-3, the full variable domain is ETGVTQSPTHLIKTRGQQVTLRCSSQSGHNTVSWYQQALGQGPQFIFQYYREEENGRGNFPPRFSGLQFPNYSSELNVNALELDDSALYLCASSFRTSGGTDTQYFGPGTRLTVL.

The chain is built from TRBV6-2 or TRBV6-3 and TRBJ2-2, with D perhaps TRBD1 (5 bases). The CDR3 contains 15 residues. V lost 0 bases, J lost 5 bases, and 10 bases lay in between. From germline, CDR1 is MNHEY and CDR2 SVGEGT. DNA for the CDR3: TGTGCCAGCAGTTACTCATTTTCAGGGACCGGGGAGCTGTTTTTT. Protein product: CASSYSFSGTGELFF.

The chain employs TRBV10-3 and TRBJ2-3, with D perhaps TRBD1 (6 bases). The CDR3 extends over 15 amino acids. Between the trimmed V and J ends, which lost 9 bases and 1 base, there was a span of 17 bases. Per the germline V gene, CDR1 is ENHRY and CDR2 is SYGVKD. CDR3 nucleotide sequence: TGTGCCATTTCTTTTGGGGCAGGGGGCACAGATACGCAGTATTTT. Its translation is CAISFGAGGTDTQYF.

This clone was recorded a few times. The V gene is TRBV2, the J gene TRBJ1-2; 9 bases fit TRBD1. V lost 5 bases, J lost 4 bases, and 2 bases stayed unmatched. Germline lookup yields CDR1 SNHLY and CDR2 FYNNEI. This CDR3 contains 13 residues. The CDR3 sequence: CASSQGQGYGYTF. The DNA of the CDR3 is TGTGCCAGCAGTCAGGGACAGGGCTATGGCTACACCTTC. Supplemented by reference TRBV2 and TRBJ1-2, the full variable domain reads EPEVTQTPSHQVTQMGQEVILRCVPISNHLYFYWYRQILGQKVEFLVSFYNNEISEKSEIFDDQFSVERPDGSNFTLKIRSTKLEDSAMYFCASSQGQGYGYTFGSGTRLTVV.

The rearrangement links TRBV9 to TRBJ2-1; D may be TRBD2 (6 bases). V was shortened by 3 bases and J by 2 bases, with 12 bases between the two germline ends. Germline V gives CDR1 SGDLS, CDR2 YYNGEE. The CDR3 covers 15 residues. The CDR3: CASSASATTYNEQFF. DNA of the CDR3: TGTGCCAGCAGCGCTAGCGCCACGACCTACAATGAGCAGTTCTTC.

The rearrangement links TRBV24-1 to TRBJ2-1; 9 bases map to TRBD2. V was pared by 0 bases and J by 15 bases, with 14 bases of the junction left unmatched. Germline CDR1 reads KGHDR; CDR2 reads SFDVKD. The CDR3 length is 16 residues. CDR3 nucleotides: TGTGCCACCAGTGATTTGTTAGCGGGAGACCTCCGACGGGTGTTCTTC. Protein product: CATSDLLAGDLRRVFF.

V and J are TRBV7-9 and TRBJ2-7; 7 positions agree with TRBD1. The CDR3 loop spans 13 amino acids. CDR1 is SEHNR, CDR2 FQNEAQ, per germline (reference sequence). J gave up 6 bases and V 5 bases, and 7 bases lay outside the gene matches. DNA for the CDR3: TGTGCCAGCAGCCAATTACAGGGGTTCGAGCAGTACTTC. As protein: CASSQLQGFEQYF.

This rearrangement joins TRBV3-1 (or the pseudogene TRBV3-2) to TRBJ1-2, with D hard to call. The CDR3 is 13 amino acids. V was cut by 0 bases and J by 4 bases, with 6 bases left in between. CDR1 and CDR2 (germline): LGHDT, YNNKEL (reference sequence). This CDR3 is CASSQDPGYGYTF. CDR3 coding DNA: TGTGCCAGCAGCCAAGATCCAGGCTATGGCTACACCTTC.

This rearrangement joins TRBV19 to TRBJ1-1, with D possibly TRBD1 on 5 matching bases. Germline V CDR1 and CDR2: LNHDA, SQIVND (reference sequence). V dropped 3 bases and J dropped 2 bases, with 13 bases sitting between them. The length of the CDR3 is 15 residues. This CDR3 reads CASSIRPTDNTEAFF. CDR3 nucleotides: TGTGCCAGTAGTATTCGTCCGACAGACAACACTGAAGCTTTCTTT.

This sequence joins TRBV28 and TRBJ1-2, with no clear D. Germline CDR1 MDHEN, CDR2 SYDVKM. The CDR3 runs to 15 residues. The ends were cut back, 3 bases at V and 8 bases at J, with 19 bases in the middle. The chain's CDR3 is CASSFINPGYNGYTF. The CDR3 region has the DNA TGTGCCAGCAGTTTCATTAATCCGGGGTATAACGGCTACACCTTC.

The genes are TRBV10-2 and TRBJ1-6; weak D call: TRBD1 (6 bases). Trimming cost V 8 bases and J 5 bases, with 16 bases left between them. Germline lookup yields CDR1 WSHSY and CDR2 SAAADI. This CDR3 has 15 residues. The CDR3 nucleotides read TGCGCCAGCCTTTCGCCGGGGACACATAATTCACCCCTCCACTTT. It translates to CASLSPGTHNSPLHF.

This clone was observed once. The chain recombines TRBV19 with TRBJ2-1; possibly TRBD2 for D (6 bases). Trimming cost V 5 bases and J 6 bases, with 20 bases left between them. The V gene's germline CDR1 is LNHDA and CDR2 SQIVND (reference sequence). CDR3 size: 16 residues. The CDR3 region has the DNA TGTGCCAGTAGTCCTGTCTCCTGGGGAGGCGGCAATGAGCAGTTCTTC. Its protein is CASSPVSWGGGNEQFF.

This rearrangement joins TRBV11-2 to TRBJ2-1, with a possible D match to TRBD1 (5 bases). Germline values: CDR1 SGHAT, CDR2 FQNNGV. V lost 1 base to trimming and J lost 3 bases, with 10 bases between them. The CDR3 covers 15 residues. DNA of the CDR3: TGTGCCAGCAGCTTAGCAGACCAGGGCTACAATGAGCAGTTCTTC. Its translation: CASSLADQGYNEQFF. Complete variable domain (other parts from reference TRBV11-2 and TRBJ2-1): EAGVAQSPRYKIIEKRQSVAFWCNPISGHATLYWYQQILGQGPKLLIQFQNNGVVDDSQLPKDRFSAERLKGVDSTLKIQPAKLEDSAVYLCASSLADQGYNEQFFGPGTRLTVL.

The rearrangement joins TRBV9 to TRBJ1-1; TRBD1 agrees at 12 bases. J was trimmed by 4 bases and V by 4 bases; bases with no gene match: 5. The CDR3 contains 15 residues. CDR1 SGDLS and CDR2 YYNGEE come from the germline V gene. CDR3 nucleotides: TGTGCCAGCAGCTTTGGGACAGGGGGCGTCACTGAAGCTTTCTTT. Translated, it gives CASSFGTGGVTEAFF.

The rearrangement uses TRBV4-3 and TRBJ2-4; D is unclear. The germline V gene encodes CDR1 LGHNA and CDR2 YSLEER. The V end lost 4 bases, the J end lost 3 bases, and 10 bases lay between the germline ends. This CDR3 comprises 14 residues. The CDR3 protein is CASSRGVGKNIQYF. CDR3 sequence (DNA): TGCGCCAGCAGCCGCGGAGTGGGCAAAAACATTCAGTACTTC.

The chain joins TRBV7-2 to TRBJ1-2; TRBD1 agrees at 8 bases. The ends lost 1 base at V and 7 bases at J; junction bases unmatched: 5. The CDR3 covers 14 residues. The V gene's germline CDR1 is SGHTA and CDR2 FQGNSA. CDR3 sequence reads: CASSLDQGAIGYTF. The CDR3 DNA follows: TGTGCCAGCAGCTTAGATCAGGGGGCGATTGGCTACACCTTC. The full variable domain, completed using reference TRBV7-2 and TRBJ1-2, is GAGVSQSPSNKVTEKGKDVELRCDPISGHTALYWYRQSLGQGLEFLIYFQGNSAPDKSGLPSDRFSAERTGGSVSTLTIQRTQQEDSAVYLCASSLDQGAIGYTFGSGTRLTVV.

The rearrangement uses TRBV28 and TRBJ2-5, with 9 bases that match TRBD1. Trimming at V came to 7 bases and at J to 5 bases, leaving 11 bases not matched to a gene. Germline V gives CDR1 MDHEN, CDR2 SYDVKM. CDR3 length equals 15 residues. The CDR3 protein is CASIPERGTGETQYF. The CDR3 nucleotides are TGTGCCAGCATCCCAGAGAGGGGGACAGGGGAGACCCAGTACTTC.

V usage is TRBV5-1 and J usage is TRBJ2-7; 9 bases match TRBD1. Germline CDR1 is SGHRS and CDR2 is YFSETQ. The CDR3 consists of 14 residues. V shed 4 bases and J 9 bases; nucleotides not matched to a gene: 11. This chain's CDR3 is CASSIPGQGIGQYF. Written as DNA, the CDR3 is TGCGCCAGCAGCATACCGGGACAGGGCATTGGGCAGTACTTC. The variable domain in full, completed from reference TRBV5-1 and TRBJ2-7, reads KAGVTQTPRYLIKTRGQQVTLSCSPISGHRSVSWYQQTPGQGLQFLFEYFSETQRNKGNFPGRFSGRQFSNSRSEMNVSTLELGDSALYLCASSIPGQGIGQYFGPGTRLTVT.

The chain links TRBV7-9 to TRBJ1-1; a weak D match, TRBD1 (6 bases). The CDR3 has 15 amino acids. The germline gives CDR1 SEHNR, CDR2 FQNEAQ (reference sequence). Trimming stripped 4 bases from V and 3 bases from J, with 15 bases between. Written as DNA, the CDR3 is TGTGCCAGCAGCTCCCAATCCCAGGGGTACACTGAAGCTTTCTTT. It codes for CASSSQSQGYTEAFF.

This clone was seen once. The genes are TRBV2 and TRBJ1-5; D gene unclear. CDR3 length: 15 residues. The germline gives CDR1 SNHLY, CDR2 FYNNEI. V lost 6 bases, J lost 0 bases, and 12 bases lay in between. The CDR3 reads CASRSADASNQPQHF. DNA for the CDR3: TGTGCCAGCAGGTCGGCGGATGCTAGCAATCAGCCCCAGCATTTT.